This TCR beta chain was documented in a study of cytomegalovirus exposure and HLA in healthy donors. Study-wide points: TCR beta chains numbering some 150 were designated cytomegalovirus-associated.

With 6 bases clipped from V and 7 bases from J, the junction kept 10 bases outside the gene matches. Germline-derived CDR1 and CDR2 are MDHEN and SYDVKM. The CDR3 sequence is 15 residues long. Using immunoSEQ multiplex PCR, the repertoire was profiled, and TCRdb retains in-frame clones only, with some absent. This table holds 150,000 to 200,000 clones, around four fifths found once. Of note for this clone: Its antigen is as yet unknown.

The source is a man aged 18 to 29 in good health and CMV-seropositive. This chain joins TRBV28 and TRBJ1-4, with TRBD1 matching 8 bases. Source material: PBMCs. CDR3 DNA: TGTGCCAGCAGCCCACAAGGACAGGGTGGTGAAAAACTGTTTTTT. Translated, it gives CASSPQGQGGEKLFF.